A single sample is the source of the 2 T cell receptor beta chains below, sequenced in a study of blood T cell repertoires in COVID-19. Method: immunoSEQ multiplex PCR; TCRdb's copy keeps in-frame clones and lacks some. This sample carries about 200,000 clones, 70% to 90% of them seen once, and the ten largest clones take under 0.95%. Material for sequencing was peripheral blood. The source is a man aged 55 to 69 with COVID-19, enrolled during active disease.

The genes are TRBV6-5 and TRBJ2-7; 7 bases match TRBD1. The CDR3 has 15 residues. Germline CDR1 is MNHEY and CDR2 is SVGAGI. The J segment lost 7 bases and the V segment lost 2 bases, leaving 11 bases of the junction unmatched. CDR3 region: CASSYGGTAYVEQYF. CDR3 DNA sequence: TGTGCCAGCAGTTACGGTGGGACAGCCTACGTGGAGCAGTACTTC.

This clone has a handful of counts. V is TRBV5-1 and J is TRBJ2-1; 9 nucleotides align to TRBD1. The CDR3 spans 14 residues. Per germline, CDR1 SGHRS and CDR2 YFSETQ. After removal of 4 bases from V and 8 bases from J, the junction contained 7 bases not matched to a gene. CDR3 sequence reads: CASSVTGTGHEQFF. CDR3 nucleotide sequence: TGCGCCAGCAGCGTAACCGGGACAGGGCATGAGCAGTTCTTC. The whole variable domain, remainder taken from reference TRBV5-1 and TRBJ2-1, is KAGVTQTPRYLIKTRGQQVTLSCSPISGHRSVSWYQQTPGQGLQFLFEYFSETQRNKGNFPGRFSGRQFSNSRSEMNVSTLELGDSALYLCASSVTGTGHEQFFGPGTRLTVL.